This paragraph reports one TCR beta chain. This sample is part of a study of shared clonotypes between healthy human individuals. On the study more broadly: CD4 naive cells filled three plates per donor, CD4 memory three, CD8 naive two and CD8 memory one.

Terminally differentiated effector memory CD45RA+ cells were excluded by CCR7 positive selection of CD45RO-negative cells. Each sample came from a Caucasian adult donor living in Nashville, Tennessee. The CDR3 is 14 amino acids. The V and J ends lost 4 bases and 1 base respectively, with 10 bases between them. The germline V gene encodes CDR1 SGHDN and CDR2 FVKESK. This was a deep-level run. Genomic DNA of every subset was divided equally among multiple immunoSEQ plates. The table came from immunoSEQ multiplex PCR; TCRdb's copy has only in-frame clones and leaves some out. The data show about 2 million clones, about 95% seen once.

The chain carries TRBV14 and TRBJ1-2; TRBD1 might be the D (6 bases). The sample taken for sequencing was naive CD8+ T cells sorted from blood. The sequence derives from a young man in good health. CDR3 DNA sequence: TGTGCCAGCAGCCTCCCAGGGGATAACTATGGCTACACCTTC. Translating gives CASSLPGDNYGYTF. The complete variable domain, with remaining parts taken from reference TRBV14 and TRBJ1-2, reads EAGVTQFPSHSVIEKGQTVTLRCDPISGHDNLYWYRRVMGKEIKFLLHFVKESKQDESGMPNNRFLAERTGGTYSTLKVQPAELEDSGVYFCASSLPGDNYGYTFGSGTRLTVV.